The TCR beta chain under discussion was sequenced for a study of T cells in Graves' hyperthyroidism and ophthalmopathy. This clonotype has only a few counts. Its antigen is undetermined. With 3 bases removed from V and 0 bases from J, the gap between germline ends came to 14 bases. The germline gives CDR1 ENHRY, CDR2 SYGVKD. This CDR3 has 16 amino acids. Researchers amplified the TCR beta CDR3 regions from RNA transcripts. First-round RT-PCR targeting the TCR CDR3 was performed with the HTBI primer set. From the multiplex PCR reads, TCRdb called clonotypes with MiXCR, one entry per CDR3 protein. The sample records roughly 500,000 distinct CDR3 sequences, about 45% being singletons. Study-level findings and limits: Most thyroid clonotypes expanded above 0.001 appeared in blood too.

For the diagnoses, clinical symptoms, serum thyroxine and TRAb, thyroid ultrasound and orbital computed tomography were used. Sequencing input: peripheral blood or thyroid tissue (not recorded which). The V and J genes are TRBV10-3 and TRBJ1-1; a weak D match, TRBD1 (6 bases). The clonotype comes from an adult woman with Graves' disease, either hyperthyroidism or ophthalmopathy (not recorded which). CDR3 loop: CAISDRRTVMNTEAFF. CDR3 nucleotide sequence: TGTGCCATCAGTGACCGACGGACAGTTATGAACACTGAAGCTTTCTTT.